The 18 T cell receptor beta chains presented below share a single source sample, sequenced in a study of CD8 T cells in Susac syndrome. With random hexamers, roughly 0.5 to 1 ug RNA was reverse transcribed. TCRdb called the immunoSEQ multiplex PCR reads again in MiXCR, with one record for every CDR3 protein. The sample holds some 260,000 distinct CDR3 sequences, 90% to 95% seen once. The source material was CD4+ T cells from PBMCs. These receptors were taken from a human donor with multiple sclerosis.

The rearrangement links TRBV29-1 to TRBJ2-1; no clear D. Germline V gives CDR1 SQVTM, CDR2 ANQGSEA. V was shortened by 6 bases and J by 7 bases, with 16 bases between the two germline ends. This CDR3 spans 13 amino acids. Here the CDR3 DNA reads TGCAGCGTGGCCCAGGCCGCGCAGAATGAGCAGTTCTTC. Amino acids: CSVAQAAQNEQFF.

This sequence joins TRBV19 and TRBJ1-4; 7 bases are shared with TRBD1. Germline V gene data show CDR1 as LNHDA and CDR2 as SQIVND (reference sequence). Trimming removed 6 bases from V and 7 bases from J; junction bases left unmatched: 17. The CDR3 totals 17 residues. The CDR3 here is CASSRVAGGSAGEKLFF. The CDR3 nucleotides are TGTGCCAGTAGCCGCGTGGCAGGGGGATCGGCCGGTGAAAAACTGTTTTTT.

The V call is TRBV6-5, the J call TRBJ2-5; 7 bases match TRBD1. This CDR3 is 18 amino acids long. V lost 4 bases and J lost 2; bases outside the gene matches: 16. Germline loops: CDR1 MNHEY, CDR2 SVGAGI. This CDR3 is CASSLYLAPTGDQETQYF. Here the CDR3 DNA reads TGTGCCAGCAGTTTGTATTTGGCCCCCACAGGGGATCAAGAGACCCAGTACTTC.

This chain uses TRBV29-1 with TRBJ2-1, with 9 positions matching TRBD1. The V segment lost 2 bases and the J segment 6 bases; nucleotides outside the gene matches: 8. Germline values: CDR1 SQVTM, CDR2 ANQGSEA. This CDR3 has 15 amino acids. The CDR3 region has the DNA TGCAGCGTTGAACGCGGACAGGGGAATGTCAATGAGCAGTTCTTC. Translating gives CSVERGQGNVNEQFF.

This chain joins TRBV20-1 and TRBJ2-1; D is perhaps TRBD2 (6 bases). CDR3 length: 14 residues. The germline V gene encodes CDR1 DFQATT and CDR2 SNEGSKA (reference sequence). The germline V and J ends were trimmed by 3 bases and 13 bases, with 22 bases remaining between them. CDR3 nucleotide sequence: TGCAGTGCTAGCCCGCCAGGGAGGTTATCTGTTCAGTTCTTC. As protein: CSASPPGRLSVQFF.

V and J are TRBV5-1 and TRBJ2-6; 8 bases are shared with TRBD1. Germline CDR1 reads SGHRS; CDR2 reads YFSETQ. The CDR3 loop spans 24 amino acids. Unmatched junction bases numbered 23, after V lost 0 bases and J lost 0 bases. This chain's CDR3 is CASSLADGTGPLMGHISGANVLTF. In DNA, the CDR3 is TGCGCCAGCAGCTTGGCCGATGGGACAGGTCCACTCATGGGGCACATCTCTGGGGCCAACGTCCTGACTTTC.

The rearrangement uses TRBV19 and TRBJ1-5, with D unresolved. The germline V and J ends were trimmed by 0 bases and 5 bases, with 5 bases remaining between them. The CDR3 is made up of 13 amino acids. Looked up from germline, CDR1 is LNHDA and CDR2 is SQIVND (reference sequence). CDR3 bases: TGTGCCAGTAGTATAGAGCGGGATCAGCCCCAGCATTTT. Amino acid sequence: CASSIERDQPQHF. The full variable domain, completed using reference TRBV19 and TRBJ1-5, is DGGITQSPKYLFRKEGQNVTLSCEQNLNHDAMYWYRQDPGQGLRLIYYSQIVNDFQKGDIAEGYSVSREKKESFPLTVTSAQKNPTAFYLCASSIERDQPQHFGDGTRLSIL.

V is TRBV12-3 or TRBV12-4 and J is TRBJ2-5, with D perhaps TRBD2 (5 bases). The CDR3 is made up of 14 amino acids. Trimming took off 5 bases at V and 4 bases at J, with 14 bases between the two ends. This CDR3 reads CASSPPGVGETQYF. The CDR3 bases are TGTGCCAGCAGTCCTCCCGGGGTAGGAGAGACCCAGTACTTC.

The chain uses TRBV7-7 and TRBJ2-5; TRBD2 might be the D (6 bases). The CDR3 consists of 13 residues. Per germline, CDR1 SSHAT and CDR2 FNYEAQ (reference sequence). Trimming left V 5 bases short and J 5 bases short, with 12 bases between. The CDR3 loop reads CASSGEVWETQYF. CDR3 nucleotides: TGTGCCAGCAGCGGGGAGGTATGGGAGACCCAGTACTTC.

The sample holds one count of this clonotype. The rearrangement joins TRBV9 to TRBJ1-1; possible D gene TRBD1, 5 bases. The V end lost 4 bases, the J end lost 5 bases, and 18 bases lay between the germline ends. The CDR3 runs 15 residues. Germline V gene data show CDR1 as SGDLS and CDR2 as YYNGEE. CDR3 DNA: TGTGCCAGCAGCACCCAGGGAGTCGTGGGGACTGAAGCTTTCTTT. Residues: CASSTQGVVGTEAFF.

The chain carries TRBV6-6 and TRBJ1-5, with 9 bases lining up with TRBD1. The CDR3 totals 15 residues. Trimming at V came to 2 bases and at J to 5 bases, leaving 4 bases not matched to a gene. Per germline, CDR1 MNHNY and CDR2 SVGAGI (reference sequence). The CDR3 sequence is CASSYTTGGHQPQHF. Written as DNA, the CDR3 is TGTGCCAGCAGTTACACTACAGGGGGCCATCAGCCCCAGCATTTT.

This clonotype showed up just once. The chain uses TRBV11-1 and TRBJ2-5; D is perhaps TRBD1 (5 bases). CDR1 and CDR2 from the germline V gene are SGHAT and FQDESV (reference sequence). Trimming stripped 5 bases from V and 4 bases from J, with 11 bases between. The CDR3 length is 13 residues. The CDR3 loop reads CASSLRDRETQYF. The DNA of the CDR3 is TGTGCCAGCAGCCTACGCGACAGAGAGACCCAGTACTTC.

The rearrangement joins TRBV7-3 to TRBJ2-1; D ambiguous. Germline V CDR1 and CDR2: SGHTA, FQGTGA. V lost 0 bases to trimming and J lost 5 bases, with 14 bases between them. The CDR3 has 16 amino acids. CDR3 loop: CASSLTATGPNNEQFF. The CDR3 DNA follows: TGTGCCAGCAGCTTAACGGCCACTGGTCCAAACAATGAGCAGTTCTTC.

The rearrangement joins TRBV7-9 to TRBJ1-2; 9 bases fit TRBD1. The CDR3 extends over 14 amino acids. V shed 2 bases and J 6 bases; nucleotides not matched to a gene: 4. Germline CDR1 and CDR2: SEHNR and FQNEAQ (reference sequence). This CDR3 is CASSLTGQGHGYTF. The CDR3 coding sequence is TGTGCCAGCAGCTTAACGGGACAGGGTCATGGCTACACCTTC.

The chain carries TRBV7-2 and TRBJ2-7; 7 positions match TRBD2. The CDR3 is made up of 20 amino acids. Losses at the gene ends were 0 bases for V and 3 bases for J; bases not matched to a gene: 20. Germline CDR1 SGHTA, CDR2 FQGNSA. This CDR3 is CASSLAGEGRGLAGIYEQYV. CDR3 DNA: TGTGCCAGCAGCTTAGCGGGGGAGGGAAGGGGTCTGGCGGGGATCTACGAGCAGTACGTC.

The chain links TRBV9 to TRBJ1-2; D perhaps matches TRBD1 (6 bases). V was trimmed by 4 bases and J by 2 bases, leaving 12 bases between them. Germline V CDR1 and CDR2: SGDLS, YYNGEE. The CDR3 has 14 amino acids. CDR3 protein: CASSPGGRNYGYTF. CDR3 bases: TGTGCCAGCAGCCCCGGGGGCAGGAACTATGGCTACACCTTC.

This chain uses TRBV20-1 with TRBJ2-3; TRBD2 matches 7 bases. CDR1 and CDR2 from the germline V gene are DFQATT and SNEGSKA (reference sequence). The CDR3 is 14 residues long. V gave up 3 bases and J gave up 2 bases; unmatched junction bases: 5. The CDR3 bases are TGCAGTGCTAGCCCTAGCGGTCTCACAGATACGCAGTATTTT. This translates into CSASPSGLTDTQYF.

V usage is TRBV25-1 and J usage is TRBJ2-1; 11 nucleotides align to TRBD2. Germline-derived CDR1 and CDR2 are MGHDK and SYGVNS. The CDR3 totals 17 residues. The V and J ends lost 6 bases and 10 bases, in that order; junction bases with no gene match: 17. The CDR3 coding sequence is TGTGCCAGCAGCACAGGGATTAGCGGGAGGGCCGGTTCGGAGCAGTTCTTC. Translation: CASSTGISGRAGSEQFF.